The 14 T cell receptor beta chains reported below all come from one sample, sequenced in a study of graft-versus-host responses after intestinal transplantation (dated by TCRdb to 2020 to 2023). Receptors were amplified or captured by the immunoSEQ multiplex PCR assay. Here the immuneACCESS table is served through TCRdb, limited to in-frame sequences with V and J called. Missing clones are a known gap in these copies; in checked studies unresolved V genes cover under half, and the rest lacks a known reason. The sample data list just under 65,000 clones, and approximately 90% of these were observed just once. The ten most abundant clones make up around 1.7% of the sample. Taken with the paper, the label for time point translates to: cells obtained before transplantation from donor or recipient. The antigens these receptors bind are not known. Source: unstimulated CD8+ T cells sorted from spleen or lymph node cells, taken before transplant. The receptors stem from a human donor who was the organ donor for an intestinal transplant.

The CDR3: CASSGAGGISEQYF. CDR3 sequence (DNA): TGTGCCAGCAGTGGAGCGGGAGGGATTTCCGAGCAGTACTTC. V usage is TRBV2 and J usage is TRBJ2-5, with 10 bases lining up with TRBD2. The DNA end favors TRBJ2-7, so the J call may be wrong. The germline gives CDR1 SNHLY, CDR2 FYNNEI. This CDR3 is built from 14 residues.

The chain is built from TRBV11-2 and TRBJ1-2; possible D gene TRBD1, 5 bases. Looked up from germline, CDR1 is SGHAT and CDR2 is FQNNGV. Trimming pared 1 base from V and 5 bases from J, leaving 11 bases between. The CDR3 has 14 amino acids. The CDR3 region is CASSLGGEGYGYTF. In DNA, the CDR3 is TGTGCCAGCAGCTTAGGAGGGGAGGGGTATGGCTACACCTTC.

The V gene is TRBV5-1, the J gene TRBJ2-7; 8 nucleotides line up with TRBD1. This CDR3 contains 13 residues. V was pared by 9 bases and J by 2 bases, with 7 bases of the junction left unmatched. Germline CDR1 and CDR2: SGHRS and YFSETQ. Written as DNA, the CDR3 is TGCGCCACCCTGGGACAGGCCACCTACGAGCAGTACTTC. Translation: CATLGQATYEQYF.

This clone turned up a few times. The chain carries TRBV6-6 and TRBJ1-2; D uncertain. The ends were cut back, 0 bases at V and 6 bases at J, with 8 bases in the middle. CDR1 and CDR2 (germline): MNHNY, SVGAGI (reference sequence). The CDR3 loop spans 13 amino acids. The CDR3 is CASSYSSVDGYTF. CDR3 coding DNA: TGTGCCAGCAGTTACTCATCCGTCGATGGCTACACCTTC.

CDR3 sequence (DNA): TGTGCCAGCAGTGAAGTGCCGGGACAGGGGAACTACGAGCAGTACTTC. Its translation: CASSEVPGQGNYEQYF. This rearrangement joins TRBV6-1 to TRBJ2-7; 10 bases are a match to TRBD1. Germline trimming cut 1 base from V and 3 bases from J; bases unmatched to any gene: 6. In germline, CDR1 is MNHNS, CDR2 SASEGT. The CDR3 has 16 residues.

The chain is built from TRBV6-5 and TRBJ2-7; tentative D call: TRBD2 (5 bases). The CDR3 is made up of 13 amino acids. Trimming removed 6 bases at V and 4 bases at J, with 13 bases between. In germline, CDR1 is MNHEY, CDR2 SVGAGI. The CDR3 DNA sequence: TGTGCCAGCAGCCAACGGACTGCGTACGAGCAGTACTTC. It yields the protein CASSQRTAYEQYF.

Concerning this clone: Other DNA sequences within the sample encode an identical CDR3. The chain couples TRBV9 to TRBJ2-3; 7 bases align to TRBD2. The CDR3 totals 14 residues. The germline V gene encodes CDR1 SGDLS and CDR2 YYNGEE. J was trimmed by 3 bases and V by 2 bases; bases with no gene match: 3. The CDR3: CASSVGSGTDTQYF. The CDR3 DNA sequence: TGTGCCAGCAGCGTGGGTAGCGGGACAGATACGCAGTATTTT.

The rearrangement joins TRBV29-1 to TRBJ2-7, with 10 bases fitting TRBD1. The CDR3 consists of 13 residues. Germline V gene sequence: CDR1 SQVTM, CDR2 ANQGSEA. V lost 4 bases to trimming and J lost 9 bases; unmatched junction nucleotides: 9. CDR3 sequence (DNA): TGCAGCGTTGCCCCGACAGGGGGCCACAGGCAGTACTTC. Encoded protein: CSVAPTGGHRQYF.

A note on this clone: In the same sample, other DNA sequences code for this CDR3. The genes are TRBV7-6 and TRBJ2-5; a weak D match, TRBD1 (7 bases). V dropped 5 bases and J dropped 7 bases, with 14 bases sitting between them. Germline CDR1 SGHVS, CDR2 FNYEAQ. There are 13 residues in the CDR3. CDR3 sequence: CASSARQGGTQYF. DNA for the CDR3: TGTGCCAGCAGCGCAAGACAGGGAGGGACCCAGTACTTC.

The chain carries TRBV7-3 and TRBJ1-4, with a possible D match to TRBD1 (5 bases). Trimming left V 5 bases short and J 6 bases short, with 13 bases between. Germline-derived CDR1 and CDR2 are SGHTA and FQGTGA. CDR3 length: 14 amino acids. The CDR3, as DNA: TGTGCCAGCAGCCCCCAGGGAAGGGATGAAAAACTGTTTTTT. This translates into CASSPQGRDEKLFF.

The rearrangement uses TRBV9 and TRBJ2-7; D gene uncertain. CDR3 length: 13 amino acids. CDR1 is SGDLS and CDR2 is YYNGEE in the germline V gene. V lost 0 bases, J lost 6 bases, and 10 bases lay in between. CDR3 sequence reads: CASSVGVKSEQYF. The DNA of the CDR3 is TGTGCCAGCAGCGTAGGAGTAAAATCCGAGCAGTACTTC.

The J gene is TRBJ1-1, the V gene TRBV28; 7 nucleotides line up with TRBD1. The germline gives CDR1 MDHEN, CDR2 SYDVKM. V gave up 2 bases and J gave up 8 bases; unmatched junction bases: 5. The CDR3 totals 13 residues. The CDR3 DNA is TGTGCCAGCAGTTTAGCCTTGGACAGGGAAGCTTTCTTT. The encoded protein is CASSLALDREAFF.

The CDR3 DNA is TGTGCCAGCTCACCAACGGCTAGCGGGAGCACAGATACGCAGTATTTT. Protein product: CASSPTASGSTDTQYF. The chain uses TRBV18 and TRBJ2-3, with 8 bases identical to TRBD2. There are 16 residues in the CDR3. The ends lost 2 bases at V and 0 bases at J; junction bases unmatched: 4. Germline V CDR1 and CDR2: KGHSH, LQKENI.

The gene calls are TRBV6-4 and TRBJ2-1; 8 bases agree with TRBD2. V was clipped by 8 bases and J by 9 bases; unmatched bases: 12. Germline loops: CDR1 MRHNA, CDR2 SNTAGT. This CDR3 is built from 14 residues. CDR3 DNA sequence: TGTGCCAGCTCGCCAGCGGGAGAGGTCGGTGAGCAGTTCTTC. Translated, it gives CASSPAGEVGEQFF.